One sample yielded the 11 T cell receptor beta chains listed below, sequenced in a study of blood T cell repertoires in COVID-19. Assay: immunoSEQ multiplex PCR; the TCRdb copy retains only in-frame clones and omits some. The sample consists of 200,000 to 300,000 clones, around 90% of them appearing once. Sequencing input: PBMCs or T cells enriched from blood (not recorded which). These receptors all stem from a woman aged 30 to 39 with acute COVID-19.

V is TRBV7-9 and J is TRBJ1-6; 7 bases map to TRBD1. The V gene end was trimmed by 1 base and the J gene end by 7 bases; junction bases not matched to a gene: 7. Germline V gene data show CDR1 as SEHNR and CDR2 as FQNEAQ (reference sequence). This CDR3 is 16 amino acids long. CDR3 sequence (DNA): TGTGCCAGCAGCTTAGACCCGACAGGGATAAATTCACCCCTCCACTTT. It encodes CASSLDPTGINSPLHF.

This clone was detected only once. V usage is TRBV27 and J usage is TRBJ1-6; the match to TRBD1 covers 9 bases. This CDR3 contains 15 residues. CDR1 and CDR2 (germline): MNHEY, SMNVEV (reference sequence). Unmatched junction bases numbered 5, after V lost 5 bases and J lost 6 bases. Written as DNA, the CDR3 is TGTGCCAGCAGTCCCCGGACAGGGGCTAATTCACCCCTCCACTTT. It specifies CASSPRTGANSPLHF.

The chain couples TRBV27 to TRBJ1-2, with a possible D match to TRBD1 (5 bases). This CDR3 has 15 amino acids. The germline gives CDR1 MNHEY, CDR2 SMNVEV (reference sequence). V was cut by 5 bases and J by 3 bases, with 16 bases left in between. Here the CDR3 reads CASSPRRRGDYGYTF. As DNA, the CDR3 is TGTGCCAGCAGTCCTCGACGCCGGGGGGACTATGGCTACACCTTC.

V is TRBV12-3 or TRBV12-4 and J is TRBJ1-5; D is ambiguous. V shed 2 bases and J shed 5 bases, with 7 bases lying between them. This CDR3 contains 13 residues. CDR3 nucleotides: TGTGCCAGCAGTTTACGAGGTTATCAGCCCCAGCATTTT. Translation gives CASSLRGYQPQHF.

The DNA of the CDR3 is TGTGCCAGCATTCGAGCGGGGGGTACCTACGAGCAGTACTTC. Translation gives CASIRAGGTYEQYF. V is TRBV2 and J is TRBJ2-7; TRBD2 matches at 9 bases. Germline values: CDR1 SNHLY, CDR2 FYNNEI. V gave up 7 bases and J gave up 2 bases; unmatched junction bases: 6. The CDR3 loop spans 14 amino acids.

Here the CDR3 DNA reads TGTGCCAGCAGCTTTAGAACAGGGTATATCAATTCACCCCTCCACTTT. Its protein is CASSFRTGYINSPLHF. The rearrangement links TRBV7-9 to TRBJ1-6; a possible D gene is TRBD1 (6 bases). V lost 3 bases to trimming and J lost 7 bases, with 16 bases between them. The CDR3 extends over 16 amino acids. Germline loops: CDR1 SEHNR, CDR2 FQNEAQ (reference sequence).

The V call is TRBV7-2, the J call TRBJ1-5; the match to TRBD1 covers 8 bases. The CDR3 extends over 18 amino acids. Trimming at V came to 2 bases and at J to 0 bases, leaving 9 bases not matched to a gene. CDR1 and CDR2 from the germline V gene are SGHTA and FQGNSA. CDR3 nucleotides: TGTGCCAGCAGCTTAAGGACAGGGAGAGGCTATAGCAATCAGCCCCAGCATTTT. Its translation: CASSLRTGRGYSNQPQHF.

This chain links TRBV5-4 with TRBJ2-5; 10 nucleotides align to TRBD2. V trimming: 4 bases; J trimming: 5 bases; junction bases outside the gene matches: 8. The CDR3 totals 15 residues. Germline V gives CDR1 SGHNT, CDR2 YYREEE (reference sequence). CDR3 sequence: CASSVTLAGRETQYF. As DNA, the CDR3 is TGTGCCAGCAGCGTTACACTAGCGGGACGGGAGACCCAGTACTTC.

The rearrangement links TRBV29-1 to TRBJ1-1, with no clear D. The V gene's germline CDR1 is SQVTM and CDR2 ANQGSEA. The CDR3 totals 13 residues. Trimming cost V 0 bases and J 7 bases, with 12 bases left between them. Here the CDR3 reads CSVEDHSGNEAFF. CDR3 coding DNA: TGCAGCGTTGAAGATCATTCAGGTAATGAAGCTTTCTTT. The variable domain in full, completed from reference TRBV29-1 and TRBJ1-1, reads SAVISQKPSRDICQRGTSLTIQCQVDSQVTMMFWYRQQPGQSLTLIATANQGSEATYESGFVIDKFPISRPNLTFSTLTVSNMSPEDSSIYLCSVEDHSGNEAFFGQGTRLTVV.

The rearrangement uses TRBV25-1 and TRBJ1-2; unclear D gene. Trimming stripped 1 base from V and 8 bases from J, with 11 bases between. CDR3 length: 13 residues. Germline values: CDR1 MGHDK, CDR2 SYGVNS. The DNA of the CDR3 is TGTGCCAGCAGTGAATCCCCCGGGAGGGGCTACACCTTC. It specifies CASSESPGRGYTF.

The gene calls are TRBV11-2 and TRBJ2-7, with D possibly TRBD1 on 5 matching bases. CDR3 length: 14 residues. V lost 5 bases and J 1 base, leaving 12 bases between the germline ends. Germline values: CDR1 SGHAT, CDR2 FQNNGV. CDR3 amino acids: CASSENRQSYEQYF. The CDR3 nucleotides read TGTGCCAGCAGCGAAAATAGACAGTCCTACGAGCAGTACTTC.